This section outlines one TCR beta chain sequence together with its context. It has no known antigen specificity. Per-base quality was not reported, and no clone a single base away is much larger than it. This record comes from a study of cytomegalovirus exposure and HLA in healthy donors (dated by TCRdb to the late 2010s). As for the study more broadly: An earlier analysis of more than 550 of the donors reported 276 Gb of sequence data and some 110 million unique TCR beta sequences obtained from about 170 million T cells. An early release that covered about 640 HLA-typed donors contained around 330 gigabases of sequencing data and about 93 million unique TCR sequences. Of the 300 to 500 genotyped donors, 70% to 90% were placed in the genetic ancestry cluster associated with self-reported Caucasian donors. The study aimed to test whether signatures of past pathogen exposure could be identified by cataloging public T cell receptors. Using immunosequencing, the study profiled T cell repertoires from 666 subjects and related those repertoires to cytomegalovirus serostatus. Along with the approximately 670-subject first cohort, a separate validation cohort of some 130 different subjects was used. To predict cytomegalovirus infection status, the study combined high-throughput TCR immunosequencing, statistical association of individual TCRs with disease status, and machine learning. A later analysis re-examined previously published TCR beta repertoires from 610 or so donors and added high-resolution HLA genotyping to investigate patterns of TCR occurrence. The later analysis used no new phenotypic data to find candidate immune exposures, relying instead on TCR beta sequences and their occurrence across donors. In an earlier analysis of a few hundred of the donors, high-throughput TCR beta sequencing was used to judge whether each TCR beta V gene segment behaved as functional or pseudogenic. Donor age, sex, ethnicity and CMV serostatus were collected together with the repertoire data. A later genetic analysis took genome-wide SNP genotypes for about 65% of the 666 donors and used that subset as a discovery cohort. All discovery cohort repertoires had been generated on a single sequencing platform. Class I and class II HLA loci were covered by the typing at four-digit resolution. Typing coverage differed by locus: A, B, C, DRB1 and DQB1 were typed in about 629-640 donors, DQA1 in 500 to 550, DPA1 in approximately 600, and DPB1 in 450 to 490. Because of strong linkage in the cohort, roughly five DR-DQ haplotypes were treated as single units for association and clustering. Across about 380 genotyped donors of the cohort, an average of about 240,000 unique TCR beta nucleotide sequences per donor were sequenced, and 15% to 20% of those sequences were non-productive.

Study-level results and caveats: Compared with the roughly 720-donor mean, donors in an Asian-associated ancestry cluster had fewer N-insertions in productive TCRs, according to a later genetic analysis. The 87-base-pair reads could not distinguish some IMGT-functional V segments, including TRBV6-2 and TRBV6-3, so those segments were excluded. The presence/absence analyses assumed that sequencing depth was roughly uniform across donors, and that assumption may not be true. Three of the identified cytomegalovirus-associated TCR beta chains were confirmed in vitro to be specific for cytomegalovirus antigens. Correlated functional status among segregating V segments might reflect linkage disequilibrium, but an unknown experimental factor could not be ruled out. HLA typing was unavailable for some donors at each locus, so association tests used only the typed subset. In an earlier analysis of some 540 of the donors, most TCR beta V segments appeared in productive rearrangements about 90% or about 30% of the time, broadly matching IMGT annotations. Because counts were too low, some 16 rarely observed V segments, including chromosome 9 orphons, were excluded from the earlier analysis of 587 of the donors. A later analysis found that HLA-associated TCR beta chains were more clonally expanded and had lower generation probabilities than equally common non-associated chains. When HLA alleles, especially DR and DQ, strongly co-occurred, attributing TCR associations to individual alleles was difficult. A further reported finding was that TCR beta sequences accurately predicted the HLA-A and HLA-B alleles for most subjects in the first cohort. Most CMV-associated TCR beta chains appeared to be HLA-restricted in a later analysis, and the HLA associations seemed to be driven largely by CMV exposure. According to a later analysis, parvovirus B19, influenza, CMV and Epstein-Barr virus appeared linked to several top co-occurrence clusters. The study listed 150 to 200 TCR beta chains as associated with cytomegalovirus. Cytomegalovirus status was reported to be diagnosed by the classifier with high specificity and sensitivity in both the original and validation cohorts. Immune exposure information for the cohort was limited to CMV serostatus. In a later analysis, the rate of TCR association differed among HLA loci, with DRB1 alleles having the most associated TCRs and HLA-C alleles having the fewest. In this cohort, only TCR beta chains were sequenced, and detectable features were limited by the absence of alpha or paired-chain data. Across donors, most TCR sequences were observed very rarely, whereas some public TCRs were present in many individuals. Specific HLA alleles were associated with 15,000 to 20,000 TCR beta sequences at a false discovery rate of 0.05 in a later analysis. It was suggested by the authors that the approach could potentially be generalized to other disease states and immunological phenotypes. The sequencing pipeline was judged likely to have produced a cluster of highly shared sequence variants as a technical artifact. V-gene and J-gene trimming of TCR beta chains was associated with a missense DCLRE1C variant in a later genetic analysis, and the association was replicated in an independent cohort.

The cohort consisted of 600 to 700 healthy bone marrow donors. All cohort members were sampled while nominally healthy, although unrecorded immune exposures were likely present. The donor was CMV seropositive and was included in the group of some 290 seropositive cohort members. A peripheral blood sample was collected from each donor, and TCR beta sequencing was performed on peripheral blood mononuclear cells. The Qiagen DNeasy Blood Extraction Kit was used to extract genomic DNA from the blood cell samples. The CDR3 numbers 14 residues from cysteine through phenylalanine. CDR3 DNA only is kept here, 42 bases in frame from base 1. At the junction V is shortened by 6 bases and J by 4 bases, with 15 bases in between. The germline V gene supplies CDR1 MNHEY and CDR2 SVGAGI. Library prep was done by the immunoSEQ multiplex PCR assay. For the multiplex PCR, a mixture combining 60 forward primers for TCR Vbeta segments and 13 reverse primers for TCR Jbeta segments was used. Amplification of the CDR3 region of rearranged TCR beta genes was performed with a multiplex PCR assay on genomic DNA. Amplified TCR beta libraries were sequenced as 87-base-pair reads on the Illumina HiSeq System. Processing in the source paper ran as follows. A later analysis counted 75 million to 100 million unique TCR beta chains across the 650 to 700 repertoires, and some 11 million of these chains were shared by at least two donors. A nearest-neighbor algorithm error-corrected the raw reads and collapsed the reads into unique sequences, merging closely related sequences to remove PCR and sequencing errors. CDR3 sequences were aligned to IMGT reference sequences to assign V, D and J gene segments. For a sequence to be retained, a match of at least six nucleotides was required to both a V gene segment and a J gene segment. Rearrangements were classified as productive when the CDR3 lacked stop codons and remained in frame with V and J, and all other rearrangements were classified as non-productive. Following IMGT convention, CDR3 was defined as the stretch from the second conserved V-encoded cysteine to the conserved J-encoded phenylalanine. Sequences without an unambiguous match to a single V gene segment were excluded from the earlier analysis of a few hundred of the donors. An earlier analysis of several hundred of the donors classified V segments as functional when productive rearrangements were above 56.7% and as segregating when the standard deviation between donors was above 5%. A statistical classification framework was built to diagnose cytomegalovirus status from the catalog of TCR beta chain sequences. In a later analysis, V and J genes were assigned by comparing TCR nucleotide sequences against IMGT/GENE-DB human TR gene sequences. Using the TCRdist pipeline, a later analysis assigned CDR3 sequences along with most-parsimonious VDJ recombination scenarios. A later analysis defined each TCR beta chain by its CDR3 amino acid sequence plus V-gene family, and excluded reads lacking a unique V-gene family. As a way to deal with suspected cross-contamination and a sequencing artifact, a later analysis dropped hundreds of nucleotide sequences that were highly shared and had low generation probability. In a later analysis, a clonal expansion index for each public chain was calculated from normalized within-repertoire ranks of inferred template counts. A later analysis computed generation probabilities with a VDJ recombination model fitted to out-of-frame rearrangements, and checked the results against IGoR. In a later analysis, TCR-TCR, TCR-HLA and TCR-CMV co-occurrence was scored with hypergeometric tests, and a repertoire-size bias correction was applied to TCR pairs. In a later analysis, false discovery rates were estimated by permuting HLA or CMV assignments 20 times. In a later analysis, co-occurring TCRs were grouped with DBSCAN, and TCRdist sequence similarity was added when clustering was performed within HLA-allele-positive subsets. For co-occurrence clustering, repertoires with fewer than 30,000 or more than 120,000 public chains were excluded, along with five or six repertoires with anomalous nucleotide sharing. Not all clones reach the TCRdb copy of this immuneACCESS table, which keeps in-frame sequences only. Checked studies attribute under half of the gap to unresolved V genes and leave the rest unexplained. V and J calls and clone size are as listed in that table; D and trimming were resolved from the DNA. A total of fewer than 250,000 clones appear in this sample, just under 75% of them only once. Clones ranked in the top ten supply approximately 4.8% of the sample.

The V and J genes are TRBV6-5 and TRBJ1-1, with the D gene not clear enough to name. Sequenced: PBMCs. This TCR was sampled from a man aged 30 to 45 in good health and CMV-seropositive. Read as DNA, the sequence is TGTGCCAGCAGGGGCCCTGCGGGAAGCACTGAAGCTTTCTTT. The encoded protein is CASRGPAGSTEAFF.